Listed here are 3 T cell receptor beta chains from one sample, sequenced in a study of early T cells in non-severe SARS-CoV-2 infection (dated by TCRdb to the early 2020s). Library preparation employed 5' RACE. These reads were obtained on a NextSeq 500. TCRdb reworked the public reads: Q25 trimming with fastp, MiXCR clone assembly, productive beta chains retained. Here each entry gathers all rows of one CDR3 protein and keeps the most common genes and DNA. The sample table contains some 50,000 distinct CDR3 sequences; only one count was recorded for 5.5% to 6.5% of them. The ten largest account for around 4.1% of the sample. The sample comprised whole blood. These receptors all stem from an adult who was a healthcare worker with PCR-confirmed SARS-CoV-2 infection or an uninfected control (not recorded which).

In this sample, this clonotype turned up many times. The chain joins TRBV4-2 to TRBJ1-3; a possible D gene is TRBD1 (5 bases). V was cut by 6 bases and J by 2 bases, with 8 bases left in between. The CDR3 extends over 13 amino acids. Germline V gives CDR1 LGHNA, CDR2 YNFKEQ. CDR3: CASRGGTGNTIYF. The CDR3 DNA sequence: TGTGCCAGCAGGGGGGGGACTGGAAACACCATATATTTT.

This clonotype occurred many times. This rearrangement joins TRBV5-1 to TRBJ2-1, with D possibly matching TRBD1 (6 bases). V shed 0 bases and J shed 7 bases, with 14 bases lying between them. The CDR3 has 15 amino acids. Germline CDR1 is SGHRS and CDR2 is YFSETQ. The CDR3 region has the DNA TGCGCCAGCAGCTTGGAAGGGGGTAGATCGAATGAGCAGTTCTTC. Its translation is CASSLEGGRSNEQFF.

This clonotype came up many times. The rearrangement joins TRBV6-5 to TRBJ1-5, with D maybe TRBD1 (5 bases). Germline loops: CDR1 MNHEY, CDR2 SVGAGI. Trimming removed 6 bases from V and 4 bases from J, with 10 bases in between. The CDR3 is made up of 13 amino acids. CDR3 DNA: TGTGCCAGCAGACGGGGGGAGAATCAGCCCCAGCATTTT. Translated: CASRRGENQPQHF.